One sample yielded the 4 T cell receptor beta chains listed below, sequenced in a study of cytotoxic CD8 clonotypes in ibrutinib-treated CLL. Method: immunoSEQ multiplex PCR; TCRdb's copy keeps in-frame clones and lacks some. Here the sample spans 150,000 or so clones, 75% to 85% being singletons. The sequences come from PBMCs, collected after 12 months of ibrutinib treatment. All receptors derive from a human donor with chronic lymphocytic leukemia.

The chain uses TRBV2 and TRBJ1-2, with 8 bases fitting TRBD1. J lost 3 bases, V lost 6 bases, and 6 bases had no gene match. This CDR3 has 14 amino acids. Germline loops: CDR1 SNHLY, CDR2 FYNNEI. The CDR3 sequence: CASSEDRDYYGYTF. CDR3 sequence (DNA): TGTGCCAGCAGCGAGGACAGGGACTACTATGGCTACACCTTC. The full variable domain, rest sourced from reference TRBV2 and TRBJ1-2, is EPEVTQTPSHQVTQMGQEVILRCVPISNHLYFYWYRQILGQKVEFLVSFYNNEISEKSEIFDDQFSVERPDGSNFTLKIRSTKLEDSAMYFCASSEDRDYYGYTFGSGTRLTVV.

The rearrangement uses TRBV27 and TRBJ2-1; 9 nucleotides align to TRBD2. J lost 6 bases, V lost 6 bases, and 3 bases had no gene match. Germline V gene sequence: CDR1 MNHEY, CDR2 SMNVEV (reference sequence). The CDR3 sequence is 13 residues long. CDR3 sequence: CASRLAGSNEQFF. The CDR3 coding sequence is TGTGCCAGCAGACTAGCGGGCTCCAATGAGCAGTTCTTC.

The chain recombines TRBV9 with TRBJ2-7; D might be TRBD1 (6 bases). V dropped 0 bases and J dropped 3 bases, with 10 bases sitting between them. The CDR3 consists of 14 residues. CDR1 is SGDLS, CDR2 YYNGEE, per germline. CDR3 region: CASSVGGQLYEQYF. Written as DNA, the CDR3 is TGTGCCAGCAGCGTAGGGGGACAACTCTACGAGCAGTACTTC. The full variable domain, in which reference TRBV9 and TRBJ2-7 provide the parts outside the CDR3, is DSGVTQTPKHLITATGQRVTLRCSPRSGDLSVYWYQQSLDQGLQFLIQYYNGEERAKGNILERFSAQQFPDLHSELNLSSLELGDSALYFCASSVGGQLYEQYFGPGTRLTVT.

This chain joins TRBV12-5 and TRBJ2-1; no definite D call. V lost 1 base, J lost 2 bases, and 9 bases lay in between. The germline V gene encodes CDR1 LGHNT and CDR2 FRNRAP. The CDR3 extends over 15 amino acids. The CDR3 DNA reads as TGTGCTAGTGGTTTGGACAAGCAGACCTACAATGAGCAGTTCTTC. Protein sequence: CASGLDKQTYNEQFF.